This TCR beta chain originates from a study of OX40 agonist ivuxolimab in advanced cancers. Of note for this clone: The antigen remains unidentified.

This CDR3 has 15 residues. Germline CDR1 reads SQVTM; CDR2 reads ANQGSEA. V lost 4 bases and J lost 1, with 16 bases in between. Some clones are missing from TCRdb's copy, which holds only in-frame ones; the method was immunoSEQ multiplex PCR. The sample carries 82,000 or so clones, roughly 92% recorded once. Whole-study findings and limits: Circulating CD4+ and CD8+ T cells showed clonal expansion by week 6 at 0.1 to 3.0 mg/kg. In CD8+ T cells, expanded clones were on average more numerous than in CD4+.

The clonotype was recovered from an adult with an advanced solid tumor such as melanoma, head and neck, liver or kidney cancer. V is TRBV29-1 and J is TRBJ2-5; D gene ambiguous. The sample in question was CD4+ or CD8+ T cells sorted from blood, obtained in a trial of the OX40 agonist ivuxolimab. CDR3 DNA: TGCAGCGTTGTGTGGTTGGACGGCCCCCAAGAGACCCAGTACTTC. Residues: CSVVWLDGPQETQYF.